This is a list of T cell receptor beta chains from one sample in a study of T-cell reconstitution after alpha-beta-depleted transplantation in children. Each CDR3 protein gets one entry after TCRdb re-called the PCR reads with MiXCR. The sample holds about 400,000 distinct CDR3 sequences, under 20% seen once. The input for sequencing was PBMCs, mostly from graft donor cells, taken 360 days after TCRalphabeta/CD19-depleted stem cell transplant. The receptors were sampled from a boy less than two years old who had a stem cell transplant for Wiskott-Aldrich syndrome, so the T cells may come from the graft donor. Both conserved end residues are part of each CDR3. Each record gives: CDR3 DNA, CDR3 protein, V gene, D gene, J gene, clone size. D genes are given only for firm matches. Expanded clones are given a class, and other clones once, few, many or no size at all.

CDR3 DNA: TGTGCCATCAGTGCCGGGACAGGGGGCGCATCCGGGGAGCTGTTTTTT
CDR3 protein: CAISAGTGGASGELFF
V gene: TRBV10-3
D gene: TRBD1
J gene: TRBJ2-2
clone size: few

CDR3 DNA: TGTGCCAGCAGAGCCACCCCCGGGGAGCTGTTTTTT
CDR3 protein: CASRATPGELFF
V gene: TRBV6-2/TRBV6-3
D gene: -
J gene: TRBJ2-2
clone size: few

CDR3 DNA: TGTGCCAGCAGCCAAGAAAGAGGACAACTCCAAGAGACCCAGTACTTC
CDR3 protein: CASSQERGQLQETQYF
V gene: TRBV3-1
D gene: -
J gene: TRBJ2-5
clone size: few

CDR3 DNA: TGCAGCGTTGATTGTATCGGGCCTACTTTTCTAGCTGAGCAGTTCTTC
CDR3 protein: CSVDCIGPTFLAEQFF
V gene: TRBV29-1
D gene: -
J gene: TRBJ2-1
clone size: few

CDR3 DNA: TGTGCCAGCGCCAGAGGGCCGACCCCTAACAATGAGCAGTTCTTC
CDR3 protein: CASARGPTPNNEQFF
V gene: TRBV2
D gene: -
J gene: TRBJ2-1
clone size: few

CDR3 DNA: TGTGCCCGCATATCTCACAAGCGGGGGGGCGTCTCCTACAATGAGCAGTTCTTC
CDR3 protein: CARISHKRGGVSYNEQFF
V gene: TRBV12-3/TRBV12-4
D gene: TRBD2
J gene: TRBJ2-1
clone size: once

CDR3 DNA: TGTGCCAGCAGCTGGACGGGAGTTATCAATGAGCAGTTCTTC
CDR3 protein: CASSWTGVINEQFF
V gene: TRBV7-9
D gene: -
J gene: TRBJ2-1
clone size: few

CDR3 DNA: TGTGCCAGCAGTTTGGGGACTAGCGGCCTCGATGAGCAGTTCTTC
CDR3 protein: CASSLGTSGLDEQFF
V gene: TRBV12-3/TRBV12-4
D gene: TRBD2
J gene: TRBJ2-1
clone size: many

CDR3 DNA: TGCAGTTCAAGCTGGACACCTTCTAGCACAGATACGCAGTATTTT
CDR3 protein: CSSSWTPSSTDTQYF
V gene: TRBV20-1
D gene: -
J gene: TRBJ2-3
clone size: -

CDR3 DNA: TGTGCCAGCAGCTTGGGGCCATGGTCCCAAGAGACCCAGTACTTC
CDR3 protein: CASSLGPWSQETQYF
V gene: TRBV5-4
D gene: -
J gene: TRBJ2-5
clone size: few

CDR3 DNA: TGTGCCACCAGTAGAGTAGGGGAAGAGACCCAGTACTTC
CDR3 protein: CATSRVGEETQYF
V gene: TRBV24-1
D gene: -
J gene: TRBJ2-5
clone size: -

CDR3 DNA: TGCGCCAGCAGCCCGCAGGGGGCTCCCAGCTCCTACGAGCAGTACTTC
CDR3 protein: CASSPQGAPSSYEQYF
V gene: TRBV4-1
D gene: TRBD1
J gene: TRBJ2-7
clone size: few

CDR3 DNA: TGTGCCAGCAGCTTGGAAGCCCTTATAGGCTACAATGAGCAGTTCTTC
CDR3 protein: CASSLEALIGYNEQFF
V gene: TRBV5-8
D gene: -
J gene: TRBJ2-1
clone size: few

CDR3 DNA: TGTGCCAGCAGCTTAGCGGGTAGGGGAAGAACACTCACAGATACGCAGTATTTT
CDR3 protein: CASSLAGRGRTLTDTQYF
V gene: TRBV11-1
D gene: -
J gene: TRBJ2-3
clone size: -

CDR3 DNA: TGTGCCATCAGTGATTACAGCTACAATGAGCAGTTCTTC
CDR3 protein: CAISDYSYNEQFF
V gene: TRBV10-3
D gene: -
J gene: TRBJ2-1
clone size: -

CDR3 DNA: TGTGCCAGCAGTTTCGGGACAGGGAGGAATCAGCCCCAGCATTTT
CDR3 protein: CASSFGTGRNQPQHF
V gene: TRBV6-2/TRBV6-3
D gene: TRBD1
J gene: TRBJ1-5
clone size: -

CDR3 DNA: TGCAGTGCTAGTAGGGGTCCGGGGCCAGCCCAAGAGACCCAGTACTTC
CDR3 protein: CSASRGPGPAQETQYF
V gene: TRBV20-1
D gene: -
J gene: TRBJ2-5
clone size: -

CDR3 DNA: TGTGCCTGGCGGACAAGGAACACCGGGGAGCTGTTTTTT
CDR3 protein: CAWRTRNTGELFF
V gene: TRBV30
D gene: -
J gene: TRBJ2-2
clone size: -

CDR3 DNA: TGCAGTGCTAAGGACAGTCCCTACGAGCAGTACTTC
CDR3 protein: CSAKDSPYEQYF
V gene: TRBV20-1
D gene: -
J gene: TRBJ2-7
clone size: few

CDR3 DNA: TGCGCCAGCACCGGGGGGCCAGGTGTTACCTACGAGCAGTACTTC
CDR3 protein: CASTGGPGVTYEQYF
V gene: TRBV10-2
D gene: -
J gene: TRBJ2-7
clone size: many

CDR3 DNA: TGTGCCAGCAGGGAACTAGCGGGAGACCCCTTTAACACCGGGGAGCTGTTTTTT
CDR3 protein: CASRELAGDPFNTGELFF
V gene: TRBV11-1
D gene: TRBD2
J gene: TRBJ2-2
clone size: few

CDR3 DNA: TGTGCCAGCAGACGTGAAAGCGTCACCTACGAGCAGTACTTC
CDR3 protein: CASRRESVTYEQYF
V gene: TRBV12-3/TRBV12-4
D gene: -
J gene: TRBJ2-7
clone size: few

CDR3 DNA: TGTGCCAGCAGATACCGGACCGACAATGAGCAGTTCTTC
CDR3 protein: CASRYRTDNEQFF
V gene: TRBV2
D gene: -
J gene: TRBJ2-1
clone size: few

CDR3 DNA: TGTGCCAGCAGTACTAAAGGGGATACGCAGTATTTT
CDR3 protein: CASSTKGDTQYF
V gene: TRBV12-3/TRBV12-4
D gene: -
J gene: TRBJ2-3
clone size: many

CDR3 DNA: TGTGCCAGCAGGCCCGACAGGGGACGGAATGAAAAACTGTTTTTT
CDR3 protein: CASRPDRGRNEKLFF
V gene: TRBV12-3/TRBV12-4
D gene: TRBD1
J gene: TRBJ1-4
clone size: -

CDR3 DNA: TGTGCCAGCAGCTTCCTAATAGCGGGAAACTACGAGCAGTACTTC
CDR3 protein: CASSFLIAGNYEQYF
V gene: TRBV5-5
D gene: TRBD2
J gene: TRBJ2-7
clone size: -

CDR3 DNA: TGCAGCGTTGAACACAACCAGTTCTTC
CDR3 protein: CSVEHNQFF
V gene: TRBV29-1
D gene: -
J gene: TRBJ2-1
clone size: few

CDR3 DNA: TGTGCCAGCAGCCAGACCGCACAGGAGGCCTACGAGCAGTACTTC
CDR3 protein: CASSQTAQEAYEQYF
V gene: TRBV4-2
D gene: -
J gene: TRBJ2-7
clone size: few

CDR3 DNA: TGTGCCAGCAGTCGGGACAGAAGGGGGTCGCAGTTCTTC
CDR3 protein: CASSRDRRGSQFF
V gene: TRBV12-3/TRBV12-4
D gene: TRBD1
J gene: TRBJ2-1
clone size: few

CDR3 DNA: TGTGCCGACTCCGGGACAGTGGCCGGTGAGCAGTACTTC
CDR3 protein: CADSGTVAGEQYF
V gene: TRBV2
D gene: TRBD1
J gene: TRBJ2-7
clone size: -

CDR3 DNA: TGCAGTGCCCCTGAGGAGGGCACAGATACGCAGTATTTT
CDR3 protein: CSAPEEGTDTQYF
V gene: TRBV20-1
D gene: -
J gene: TRBJ2-3
clone size: -

CDR3 DNA: TGTGCCAGCAGCCAAGGACTAGCGGGGAACTACAATGAGCAGTTCTTC
CDR3 protein: CASSQGLAGNYNEQFF
V gene: TRBV3-1
D gene: TRBD2
J gene: TRBJ2-1
clone size: -

CDR3 DNA: TGCGCCAGCAGCTTGGAGGGGCAGGATTACTCCTACGAGCAGTACTTC
CDR3 protein: CASSLEGQDYSYEQYF
V gene: TRBV5-1
D gene: -
J gene: TRBJ2-7
clone size: many

CDR3 DNA: TGCAGCGCCGCACGGGGGGGAGTGATCCCCTACGAGCAGTACTTC
CDR3 protein: CSAARGGVIPYEQYF
V gene: TRBV29-1
D gene: TRBD2
J gene: TRBJ2-7
clone size: -

CDR3 DNA: TGTGCCAGCAGTCCGGGCTCCTACGAGCAGTACTTC
CDR3 protein: CASSPGSYEQYF
V gene: TRBV27
D gene: -
J gene: TRBJ2-7
clone size: many

CDR3 DNA: TGCGCCAGCAGCCAGTTACCGGGACTAGCGAAAGAGACCCAGTACTTC
CDR3 protein: CASSQLPGLAKETQYF
V gene: TRBV4-1
D gene: TRBD2
J gene: TRBJ2-5
clone size: few

CDR3 DNA: TGTGCTAGTGGTTCACCCTCCTTGCGAGGCGAGGGGACCCAGTACTTC
CDR3 protein: CASGSPSLRGEGTQYF
V gene: TRBV12-5
D gene: -
J gene: TRBJ2-5
clone size: few

CDR3 DNA: TGTGCCAGCAGCGGCAGGGGTCCCTACGAGCAGTACTTC
CDR3 protein: CASSGRGPYEQYF
V gene: TRBV3-1
D gene: -
J gene: TRBJ2-7
clone size: many

CDR3 DNA: TGCAGCGTTCGTAGCGGGAGGAGCACCTACAATGAGCAGTTCTTC
CDR3 protein: CSVRSGRSTYNEQFF
V gene: TRBV29-1
D gene: TRBD2
J gene: TRBJ2-1
clone size: -

CDR3 DNA: TGTGCCAGCAGCTTAAGCGGGGCCCCCAACGAGCAGTACTTC
CDR3 protein: CASSLSGAPNEQYF
V gene: TRBV7-9
D gene: TRBD2
J gene: TRBJ2-7
clone size: -

CDR3 DNA: TGTGCCAGCAATCCGGGACAGGGGGTTGGTGAGCAGTTCTTC
CDR3 protein: CASNPGQGVGEQFF
V gene: TRBV2
D gene: TRBD1
J gene: TRBJ2-1
clone size: -

CDR3 DNA: TGTGCCAGCAGCGGCCGGAGGGGGGGCGATGAGCAGTTCTTC
CDR3 protein: CASSGRRGGDEQFF
V gene: TRBV7-2
D gene: -
J gene: TRBJ2-1
clone size: -

CDR3 DNA: TGTGCCCCGCGGGGGGGGGACAGGACCTCCTACGAGCAGTACTTC
CDR3 protein: CAPRGGDRTSYEQYF
V gene: TRBV10-3
D gene: -
J gene: TRBJ2-7
clone size: -

CDR3 DNA: TGTGCCAGCTCACCACCGGGGTTACCCGAGGAGACCCAGTACTTC
CDR3 protein: CASSPPGLPEETQYF
V gene: TRBV18
D gene: -
J gene: TRBJ2-5
clone size: -

CDR3 DNA: TGTGCCAGCAGTTACGGGGGGCCCGGGGAGCTGTTTTTT
CDR3 protein: CASSYGGPGELFF
V gene: TRBV6-2/TRBV6-3
D gene: -
J gene: TRBJ2-2
clone size: many

CDR3 DNA: TGTGCCAGCAGTTCGCTGTCGGGACTAACCGCCCCCTACGAGCAGTACTTC
CDR3 protein: CASSSLSGLTAPYEQYF
V gene: TRBV12-3/TRBV12-4
D gene: TRBD2
J gene: TRBJ2-7
clone size: -

CDR3 DNA: TGTGCCAGCAGTTTTTGGAGGGAGTCGACAGATACGCAGTATTTT
CDR3 protein: CASSFWRESTDTQYF
V gene: TRBV12-3/TRBV12-4
D gene: -
J gene: TRBJ2-3
clone size: -

CDR3 DNA: TGCAGTGCTAGACCTGACATGAACACTGAAGCTTTCTTT
CDR3 protein: CSARPDMNTEAFF
V gene: TRBV20-1
D gene: -
J gene: TRBJ1-1
clone size: few

CDR3 DNA: TGTGCCAGTGGACGACACGGTGCAGATACGCAGTATTTT
CDR3 protein: CASGRHGADTQYF
V gene: TRBV3-1
D gene: -
J gene: TRBJ2-3
clone size: -